This T cell receptor beta chain comes out of a study of T cells in Graves' hyperthyroidism and ophthalmopathy. Per germline, CDR1 MNHNS and CDR2 SASEGT. V shed 5 bases and J 7 bases; nucleotides not matched to a gene: 4. The CDR3 has 14 residues. From RNA transcripts, TCR beta CDR3 regions were amplified. Initially, a first-round RT-PCR of the TCR CDR3 employed the HTBI primer set. TCRdb reprocessed the multiplex PCR reads via MiXCR and lists one record per CDR3 protein. The table lists over 450,000 distinct CDR3 sequences, 17% of them singletons, with 17% in the top ten. This clonotype came up many times. The antigen is undetermined. Overall study results and limits: Blood shared most expanded thyroid clonotypes above 0.001.

The receptor was derived from a woman aged 18-29 years with Graves' ophthalmopathy. V is TRBV6-1 and J is TRBJ1-4; 10 bases line up with TRBD1. Sequencing used blood. CDR3 DNA sequence: TGTGCCAGCAGTTTTGGACAGGGGGTTGAAAAACTGTTTTTT. It codes for CASSFGQGVEKLFF.